These 23 T cell receptor beta chains came from one sample sequenced in a study of OX40 agonist ivuxolimab in advanced cancers. Measured with immunoSEQ multiplex PCR; TCRdb has only the in-frame clones, and not every one. The table lists some 77,000 clones, around nine tenths of them singletons, with about 5% in the top ten. Sample: CD4+ or CD8+ T cells sorted from blood, taken in a trial of the OX40 agonist ivuxolimab. Receptor source: an adult with an advanced solid tumor such as melanoma, head and neck, liver or kidney cancer.

This chain connects TRBV7-3 to TRBJ2-1, with D perhaps TRBD1 (5 bases). Looked up from germline, CDR1 is SGHTA and CDR2 is FQGTGA. V shed 9 bases and J shed 8 bases, with 17 bases lying between them. The length of the CDR3 is 13 residues. The CDR3 sequence is CASSQGIGYEQFF. The CDR3 nucleotides are TGTGCCAGTTCGCAGGGCATAGGCTATGAGCAGTTCTTC.

This sequence joins TRBV7-2 and TRBJ2-3; D unclear. Trimming took off 5 bases at V and 4 bases at J, with 10 bases between the two ends. The CDR3 covers 13 residues. The germline V gene has CDR1 SGHTA and CDR2 FQGNSA. CDR3 nucleotide sequence: TGTGCCAGCAGCCCCCAAATGGCAGATACGCAGTATTTT. Translated: CASSPQMADTQYF.

The chain recombines TRBV9 with TRBJ2-7; 8 bases match TRBD2. CDR1 is SGDLS, CDR2 YYNGEE, per germline. Germline trimming cut 8 bases from V and 0 bases from J; bases unmatched to any gene: 10. The CDR3 totals 15 residues. The CDR3 sequence is CASSQNSGNSYEQYF. The CDR3 DNA reads TGTGCCAGTTCCCAGAATAGCGGGAACTCCTACGAGCAGTACTTC.

The chain recombines TRBV7-9 with TRBJ1-5, with TRBD1 as a possible D gene (5 bases). V was cut by 5 bases and J by 9 bases, with 14 bases left in between. Germline V CDR1 and CDR2: SEHNR, FQNEAQ (reference sequence). The CDR3 is 13 residues long. The CDR3: CASSLGTVRPQHF. CDR3 nucleotide sequence: TGTGCCAGCAGCCTCGGGACGGTCAGGCCCCAGCATTTT.

The J gene is TRBJ2-1, the V gene TRBV5-1, with TRBD2 identical over 9 bases. The CDR3 is 15 residues long. Germline loops: CDR1 SGHRS, CDR2 YFSETQ. J lost 1 base, V lost 5 bases, and 4 bases had no gene match. CDR3 sequence: CASRILAGSYNEQFF. The CDR3 DNA is TGCGCCAGCAGGATCCTAGCGGGATCCTACAATGAGCAGTTCTTC.

This clone was observed once. The genes are TRBV5-1 and TRBJ2-2, with 10 bases matching TRBD2. CDR3 size: 16 residues. Germline loops: CDR1 SGHRS, CDR2 YFSETQ. The V gene end was trimmed by 2 bases and the J gene end by 2 bases; junction bases not matched to a gene: 3. CDR3 in DNA: TGCGCCAGCAGCTTCGGACTAGCGGTTAACACCGGGGAGCTGTTTTTT. Residues: CASSFGLAVNTGELFF.

The rearrangement joins TRBV7-2 to TRBJ1-4, with 10 nucleotides matching TRBD1. V trimming: 4 bases; J trimming: 7 bases; junction bases outside the gene matches: 3. The CDR3 runs to 14 residues. The germline gives CDR1 SGHTA, CDR2 FQGNSA. The CDR3 reads CASSWDRGFEKLFF. The CDR3 region has the DNA TGTGCCAGCAGCTGGGACAGGGGTTTTGAAAAACTGTTTTTT.

This clone was detected once. This chain connects TRBV18 to TRBJ2-7, with D perhaps TRBD1 (5 bases). This CDR3 has 13 residues. V lost 4 bases and J 3 bases, leaving 10 bases between the germline ends. Germline assignment: CDR1 KGHSH and CDR2 LQKENI. The CDR3 nucleotides are TGTGCCAGCTCACGTGACAGCCTCTACGAGCAGTACTTC. This codes for CASSRDSLYEQYF.

The rearrangement joins TRBV5-1 to TRBJ2-1; no firm D call. The CDR3 contains 15 residues. The ends were cut back, 0 bases at V and 3 bases at J, with 10 bases in the middle. In germline, CDR1 is SGHRS, CDR2 YFSETQ. This CDR3 is CASSLGRAYYNEQFF. For the CDR3, the DNA is TGCGCCAGCAGCTTGGGACGGGCCTACTACAATGAGCAGTTCTTC.

The V and J genes are TRBV5-4 and TRBJ2-2, with D maybe TRBD2 (6 bases). This CDR3 contains 15 residues. Trimming removed 4 bases from V and 4 bases from J, with 14 bases in between. The germline V gene has CDR1 SGHNT and CDR2 YYREEE (reference sequence). CDR3 protein: CASSRDSRGTGELFF. CDR3 DNA sequence: TGTGCCAGCAGCCGGGACTCCCGGGGCACCGGGGAGCTGTTTTTT.

The rearrangement links TRBV7-2 to TRBJ2-5, with TRBD2 identical over 9 bases. J lost 5 bases, V lost 4 bases, and 11 bases had no gene match. This CDR3 comprises 16 residues. Germline CDR1 reads SGHTA; CDR2 reads FQGNSA. The CDR3 here is CASSSASAGGWETQYF. CDR3 coding DNA: TGTGCCAGCAGCTCCGCCTCAGCGGGAGGATGGGAGACCCAGTACTTC.

V is TRBV5-1 and J is TRBJ2-1; D unresolved. This CDR3 is 14 amino acids long. In germline, CDR1 is SGHRS, CDR2 YFSETQ. V was pared by 0 bases and J by 4 bases, with 8 bases between. As DNA, the CDR3 is TGCGCCAGCAGCTTGGCCTACAGTTACAATGAGCAGTTCTTC. It encodes CASSLAYSYNEQFF.

The chain recombines TRBV6-5 with TRBJ2-3, with 7 bases aligning to TRBD1. The CDR3 sequence is 13 residues long. Germline trimming cut 6 bases from V and 7 bases from J; bases unmatched to any gene: 7. Per germline, CDR1 MNHEY and CDR2 SVGAGI. CDR3 protein: CASRETGPNTQYF. In DNA, the CDR3 is TGTGCCAGCAGAGAGACAGGGCCGAATACGCAGTATTTT.

The chain is built from TRBV7-2 and TRBJ2-3; possible D gene TRBD2, 5 bases. Germline V gene data show CDR1 as SGHTA and CDR2 as FQGNSA. The CDR3 runs to 15 residues. V was shortened by 5 bases and J by 4 bases, with 16 bases between the two germline ends. CDR3 region: CASSKVVYGADTQYF. CDR3 coding DNA: TGTGCCAGCAGCAAAGTGGTCTACGGGGCAGATACGCAGTATTTT.

The rearrangement uses TRBV6-6 and TRBJ1-3; D unresolved. The V and J ends lost 0 bases and 8 bases respectively, with 8 bases between them. Germline CDR1 is MNHNY and CDR2 is SVGAGI (reference sequence). The CDR3 sequence is 13 residues long. The CDR3 here is CASSYSGLYTIYF. The DNA for the CDR3 is TGTGCCAGCAGTTACTCGGGATTATACACCATATATTTT.

This chain joins TRBV11-1 and TRBJ1-1; D is ambiguous. Germline lookup yields CDR1 SGHAT and CDR2 FQDESV (reference sequence). With 4 bases removed from V and 5 bases from J, the gap between germline ends came to 17 bases. CDR3 size: 15 residues. The CDR3 spells CASSWAWAGGTEAFF. CDR3 nucleotides: TGTGCCAGCAGCTGGGCCTGGGCAGGAGGAACTGAAGCTTTCTTT.

This sequence joins TRBV5-1 and TRBJ2-7, with D maybe TRBD1 (8 bases). Germline CDR1 is SGHRS and CDR2 is YFSETQ. Trimming stripped 0 bases from V and 6 bases from J, with 25 bases between. The length of the CDR3 is 18 residues. The CDR3 region is CASSLAGQGAPTGGEQYF. The CDR3 bases are TGCGCCAGCAGCTTGGCCGGGCAGGGGGCCCCAACGGGGGGCGAGCAGTACTTC.

For the CDR3, the DNA is TGTGCCAGCAGCTTATATGGGGCCGGCACAGATACGCAGTATTTT. Protein product: CASSLYGAGTDTQYF. The chain couples TRBV11-3 to TRBJ2-3; D is perhaps TRBD1 (5 bases). V lost 2 bases and J lost 1, with 10 bases in between. The V gene's germline CDR1 is SGHNT and CDR2 YENEEA. The CDR3 totals 15 residues.

J is TRBJ2-1 and V is TRBV9, with 10 bases that match TRBD2. The CDR3 has 15 amino acids. V lost 0 bases, J lost 7 bases, and 4 bases stayed unmatched. Looked up from germline, CDR1 is SGDLS and CDR2 is YYNGEE. The CDR3 sequence: CASSVVSSGRNEQFF. The CDR3 region has the DNA TGTGCCAGCAGCGTAGTGTCTAGCGGGAGAAATGAGCAGTTCTTC.

The rearrangement uses TRBV19 and TRBJ1-2; D not resolved. The germline V gene encodes CDR1 LNHDA and CDR2 SQIVND (reference sequence). The CDR3 is 12 residues long. The V gene lost 5 bases and the J gene lost 5 bases, with 9 bases spanning the gap. CDR3 sequence: CASSQKGYGYTF. The CDR3 DNA follows: TGTGCCAGTAGTCAAAAGGGTTATGGCTACACCTTC.

This chain connects TRBV7-9 to TRBJ2-3; tentatively, D is TRBD1 (7 bases). Germline V gene sequence: CDR1 SEHNR, CDR2 FQNEAQ (reference sequence). V was pared by 4 bases and J by 2 bases, with 16 bases between. CDR3 length equals 16 residues. CDR3 loop: CASSSRGTDPTDTQYF. In DNA, the CDR3 is TGTGCCAGCAGCTCCCGGGGGACAGACCCCACAGATACGCAGTATTTT.

The chain links TRBV7-2 to TRBJ2-7; no clear D. Trimming cost V 1 base and J 3 bases, with 16 bases left between them. The V gene's germline CDR1 is SGHTA and CDR2 FQGNSA. The CDR3 contains 16 residues. CDR3 nucleotide sequence: TGTGCCAGCAGCTTAGAGGCCGCCGCTCGATACTACGAGCAGTACTTC. Translation gives CASSLEAAARYYEQYF.

This chain uses TRBV28 with TRBJ2-7, with D tentatively TRBD1 or TRBD2 (5 bases each). Germline V gene lookup returns CDR1 MDHEN and CDR2 SYDVKM. This CDR3 spans 15 amino acids. Trimming removed 7 bases from V and 2 bases from J, with 18 bases in between. CDR3 region: CASTDGARDAYEQYF. Here the CDR3 DNA reads TGTGCCAGCACCGACGGGGCTAGGGATGCCTACGAGCAGTACTTC.